One and the same sample provided the 10 T cell receptor beta chains below, sequenced in a study of T cells in Graves' hyperthyroidism and ophthalmopathy. From RNA transcripts, TCR beta CDR3 regions were amplified. HTBI primers were the set used in a first-round RT-PCR of the TCR CDR3. From the multiplex PCR reads, TCRdb called clonotypes with MiXCR, one entry per CDR3 protein. The top ten clones hold less than 9% of a sample with 450,000 to 650,000 distinct CDR3 sequences, 11% to 15% of them seen once. The sample taken for sequencing was blood. These receptors were obtained from a young woman with Graves' ophthalmopathy.

This clonotype occurred many times. V usage is TRBV12-3 or TRBV12-4 and J usage is TRBJ1-1; D gene unclear. The germline V and J ends were trimmed by 3 bases and 11 bases, with 13 bases remaining between them. The CDR3 runs to 12 residues. CDR3 sequence (DNA): TGTGCCAGCAGTTTGGGAGGCAGAGACGCTTTCTTT. Translating it yields CASSLGGRDAFF.

Ten or more counts support this clonotype. CDR3 protein: CASAYSEETQYF. CDR3 sequence (DNA): TGTGCCAGCGCGTACTCTGAAGAGACCCAGTACTTC. The chain is built from TRBV2 and TRBJ2-5; no firm D call. The ends were cut back, 8 bases at V and 3 bases at J, with 10 bases in the middle. Looked up from germline, CDR1 is SNHLY and CDR2 is FYNNEI. CDR3 length: 12 residues.

In its sample, this clonotype was seen many times. The gene calls are TRBV30 and TRBJ2-7; D not resolved. V shed 6 bases and J shed 1 base, with 10 bases lying between them. CDR3 length: 12 amino acids. The germline V gene has CDR1 GTSNPN and CDR2 SVGIG (reference sequence). The CDR3 reads CACDTSSYEQYF. In DNA form, the CDR3 reads TGTGCCTGCGACACGTCATCCTACGAGCAGTACTTC.

This clonotype appeared many times. This rearrangement joins TRBV12-3 or TRBV12-4 to TRBJ1-2; tentative D call: TRBD1 (5 bases). V lost 5 bases and J 4 bases, leaving 14 bases between the germline ends. This CDR3 has 14 amino acids. The CDR3 DNA reads as TGTGCCAGCAGTCTCGGTCGGGGACCCTATGGCTACACCTTC. This translates into CASSLGRGPYGYTF.

As regards this clonotype: A read error may produce the germline difference seen at one junction end. The chain is built from TRBV19 and TRBJ2-1; D unresolved. Germline CDR1 LNHDA, CDR2 SQIVND (reference sequence). The CDR3 covers 11 residues. This CDR3 is CASTAYNERFF. The CDR3 DNA reads as TGTGCCAGTACTGCCTACAATGAGCGGTTCTTC.

At least ten counts were recorded for this clonotype. J is TRBJ2-5 and V is TRBV15, with no clear D. V was clipped by 1 base and J by 5 bases, with 11 bases between them. The CDR3 is 14 amino acids. Germline V CDR1 and CDR2: LNHNV, YYDKDF (reference sequence). The CDR3 nucleotides are TGTGCCACCAGCAGAGGGAAGGGCCTGGAGACCCAGTACTTC. Amino acid sequence: CATSRGKGLETQYF.

There are many counts of this clonotype. The gene calls are TRBV7-3 and TRBJ2-3; 7 bases are a match to TRBD1. This CDR3 has 14 residues. Germline V gives CDR1 SGHTA, CDR2 FQGTGA. Trimming removed 5 bases from V and 4 bases from J; junction bases left unmatched: 6. The CDR3 sequence: CASSTGQVSDTQYF. In nucleotides, the CDR3 is TGTGCCAGCAGCACAGGACAGGTTTCAGATACGCAGTATTTT.

This chain links TRBV5-1 with TRBJ2-1; either TRBD1 or TRBD2 may supply D (5 bases each). The CDR3 contains 16 residues. Trimming stripped 1 base from V and 7 bases from J, with 18 bases between. Per the germline V gene, CDR1 is SGHRS and CDR2 is YFSETQ. Here the CDR3 reads CASSLRRQRGNNEQFF. In nucleotides, the CDR3 is TGCGCCAGCAGCTTGAGGCGGCAGAGGGGTAATAATGAGCAGTTCTTC.

The chain has TRBV28 and TRBJ2-4; TRBD1 is a possible D gene (6 bases). Germline V gene sequence: CDR1 MDHEN, CDR2 SYDVKM. CDR3 length: 15 residues. Between the trimmed V and J ends, which lost 6 bases and 2 bases, there was a span of 14 bases. The chain's CDR3 is CASSLIDRPKNIQYF. For the CDR3, the DNA is TGTGCCAGCAGCCTTATCGACAGGCCCAAAAACATTCAGTACTTC.

The chain couples TRBV28 to TRBJ1-2, with D uncertain. Trimming pared 5 bases from V and 8 bases from J, leaving 18 bases between. The CDR3 consists of 14 residues. Looked up from germline, CDR1 is MDHEN and CDR2 is SYDVKM. This CDR3 is CASSRTPVVSGYTF. Here the CDR3 DNA reads TGTGCCAGCAGTAGGACTCCTGTTGTGAGCGGCTACACCTTC.